A selection of T cell receptor beta chains follows, all from one sample in a study of blood T cell repertoires in COVID-19. Assay: immunoSEQ multiplex PCR; the TCRdb copy retains only in-frame clones and omits some. The profile shows roughly 200,000 clones, about nine tenths of them singletons. The source material was PBMCs or T cells enriched from blood (not recorded which). The receptors derive from a woman aged 45-60 years in a cohort exposed to, infected with or recovered from COVID-19 (not recorded which). Both conserved end residues are part of each CDR3. The order of the fields is CDR3 protein, CDR3 DNA, J gene, clone size, V gene, D gene. A D gene is named only where the DNA matches it firmly. Expanded clones are given a class, and other clones once, few, many or no size at all.

CDR3aa: CASSEGQPINYGYTF; CDR3nt: TGTGCCAGCAGTGAAGGACAGCCAATCAACTATGGCTACACCTTC; j_gene: TRBJ1-2; abundance: few; v_gene: TRBV2; d_gene: -
CDR3aa: CASSPGPREWNQPQHF; CDR3nt: TGTGCCAGCAGTCCCGGGCCCAGGGAATGGAATCAGCCCCAGCATTTT; j_gene: TRBJ1-5; abundance: -; v_gene: TRBV6-4; d_gene: -
CDR3aa: CASRYVVNTEAFF; CDR3nt: TGTGCCAGCAGATACGTCGTGAACACTGAAGCTTTCTTT; j_gene: TRBJ1-1; abundance: -; v_gene: TRBV6-2/TRBV6-3; d_gene: -
CDR3aa: CAWTGVQGVFYNTEAFF; CDR3nt: TGTGCCTGGACGGGGGTACAGGGGGTATTTTATAACACTGAAGCTTTCTTT; j_gene: TRBJ1-1; abundance: -; v_gene: TRBV30; d_gene: TRBD1
CDR3aa: CASSYGGTEAFF; CDR3nt: TGTGCCAGCAGCTACGGGGGGACTGAAGCTTTCTTT; j_gene: TRBJ1-1; abundance: -; v_gene: TRBV7-8; d_gene: -
CDR3aa: CASRGTGAEQYF; CDR3nt: TGTGCCAGCAGGGGGACAGGGGCCGAGCAGTACTTC; j_gene: TRBJ2-7; abundance: -; v_gene: TRBV6-5; d_gene: TRBD1
CDR3aa: CAWKMTGNSYEQYF; CDR3nt: TGTGCCTGGAAAATGACAGGTAACTCCTACGAGCAGTACTTC; j_gene: TRBJ2-7; abundance: -; v_gene: TRBV30; d_gene: -
CDR3aa: CASSLEGANGYTF; CDR3nt: TGTGCCAGCAGCTTAGAGGGGGCGAATGGCTACACCTTC; j_gene: TRBJ1-2; abundance: -; v_gene: TRBV11-2; d_gene: -
CDR3aa: CASSPTIAKNIQYF; CDR3nt: TGTGCCAGCAGTCCAACAATAGCCAAAAACATTCAGTACTTC; j_gene: TRBJ2-4; abundance: -; v_gene: TRBV4-2; d_gene: -
CDR3aa: CASSLGGNTGELFF; CDR3nt: TGTGCCAGCAGTTTGGGGGGGAACACCGGGGAGCTGTTTTTT; j_gene: TRBJ2-2; abundance: -; v_gene: TRBV28; d_gene: -
CDR3aa: CASSRDSYNEQFF; CDR3nt: TGTGCCAGCAGCAGGGACAGTTACAATGAGCAGTTCTTC; j_gene: TRBJ2-1; abundance: -; v_gene: TRBV7-2; d_gene: TRBD1
CDR3aa: CASSQVTSNNSPLHF; CDR3nt: TGTGCCAGCAGCCAAGTCACGTCTAACAATTCACCCCTCCACTTT; j_gene: TRBJ1-6; abundance: -; v_gene: TRBV3-1/TRBV3-2; d_gene: -
CDR3aa: CACPGEGGPNTEAFF; CDR3nt: TGTGCCTGCCCGGGGGAGGGGGGGCCAAACACTGAAGCTTTCTTT; j_gene: TRBJ1-1; abundance: -; v_gene: TRBV30; d_gene: -
CDR3aa: CASSTTSNRWETQYF; CDR3nt: TGTGCCAGCAGCACCACCTCTAACCGCTGGGAGACCCAGTACTTC; j_gene: TRBJ2-5; abundance: -; v_gene: TRBV5-4; d_gene: -
CDR3aa: CASSFGGNGETQYF; CDR3nt: TGCGCCAGCAGCTTCGGTGGAAACGGGGAGACCCAGTACTTC; j_gene: TRBJ2-5; abundance: -; v_gene: TRBV5-1; d_gene: -
CDR3aa: CASSGGTGSYNEQFF; CDR3nt: TGCGCCAGCAGCGGGGGGACAGGGTCCTACAATGAGCAGTTCTTC; j_gene: TRBJ2-1; abundance: -; v_gene: TRBV5-1; d_gene: TRBD1
CDR3aa: CASSRRGDYGYTF; CDR3nt: TGTGCCAGCAGCAGGAGGGGCGACTATGGCTACACCTTC; j_gene: TRBJ1-2; abundance: -; v_gene: TRBV27; d_gene: -
CDR3aa: CASSEGGLAEKLFF; CDR3nt: TGTGCCAGCAGTGAAGGGGGCCTGGCTGAAAAACTGTTTTTT; j_gene: TRBJ1-4; abundance: few; v_gene: TRBV2; d_gene: -
CDR3aa: CASTRRGSNTGELFF; CDR3nt: TGTGCCAGCACCCGAAGGGGGTCGAACACCGGGGAGCTGTTTTTT; j_gene: TRBJ2-2; abundance: -; v_gene: TRBV11-2; d_gene: -
CDR3aa: CASRGENSPLHF; CDR3nt: TGCGCTTCCCGGGGGGAGAATTCACCCCTCCACTTT; j_gene: TRBJ1-6; abundance: -; v_gene: TRBV4-1; d_gene: -
CDR3aa: CASSHRQGPPTYTGELFF; CDR3nt: TGTGCCAGCAGCCATAGACAGGGGCCTCCTACCTACACCGGGGAGCTGTTTTTT; j_gene: TRBJ2-2; abundance: -; v_gene: TRBV4-2; d_gene: TRBD1
CDR3aa: CASSPSSGGFAGTDTQYF; CDR3nt: TGTGCCAGCAGTCCGTCTAGCGGGGGATTTGCAGGCACGGATACGCAGTATTTT; j_gene: TRBJ2-3; abundance: few; v_gene: TRBV2; d_gene: TRBD2
CDR3aa: CASSAGTGVTDTQYF; CDR3nt: TGTGCCAGCAGTGCCGGGACAGGGGTTACAGATACGCAGTATTTT; j_gene: TRBJ2-3; abundance: -; v_gene: TRBV7-8; d_gene: TRBD1
CDR3aa: CASSQDHVGGYTIYF; CDR3nt: TGCGCCAGCAGCCAAGATCATGTGGGGGGATACACCATATATTTT; j_gene: TRBJ1-3; abundance: -; v_gene: TRBV4-3; d_gene: -
CDR3aa: CASSPTGTDTQYF; CDR3nt: TGCGCCAGCAGCCCGACTGGGACAGATACGCAGTATTTT; j_gene: TRBJ2-3; abundance: -; v_gene: TRBV5-1; d_gene: -
CDR3aa: CATSRVGETQYF; CDR3nt: TGTGCCACCAGCAGAGTCGGAGAGACCCAGTACTTC; j_gene: TRBJ2-5; abundance: -; v_gene: TRBV15; d_gene: -
CDR3aa: CASSEPDNEKLFF; CDR3nt: TGTGCCAGCAGTGAGCCAGATAATGAAAAACTGTTTTTT; j_gene: TRBJ1-4; abundance: -; v_gene: TRBV2; d_gene: -
CDR3aa: CASSPRGGNYNSPLHF; CDR3nt: TGCGCCAGCAGCCCCCGGGGGGGGAACTATAATTCACCCCTCCACTTT; j_gene: TRBJ1-6; abundance: -; v_gene: TRBV5-1; d_gene: -
CDR3aa: CASSEMGTGGSPLHF; CDR3nt: TGTGCCAGCAGTGAAATGGGGACAGGGGGTTCACCCCTCCACTTT; j_gene: TRBJ1-6; abundance: -; v_gene: TRBV25-1; d_gene: TRBD1
CDR3aa: CASSFTVEAFF; CDR3nt: TGTGCCAGCTCGTTTACGGTTGAAGCTTTCTTT; j_gene: TRBJ1-1; abundance: -; v_gene: TRBV7-9; d_gene: -
CDR3aa: CASTDRGAGTEAFF; CDR3nt: TGTGCCAGCACCGACAGGGGCGCCGGGACTGAAGCTTTCTTT; j_gene: TRBJ1-1; abundance: few; v_gene: TRBV2; d_gene: TRBD1
CDR3aa: CASSQNYGGNYNEQFF; CDR3nt: TGCGCCAGCAGCCAAAACTATGGCGGTAACTACAATGAGCAGTTCTTC; j_gene: TRBJ2-1; abundance: -; v_gene: TRBV4-3; d_gene: -
CDR3aa: CASSSGTGVYGYTF; CDR3nt: TGTGCCAGCAGCTCGGGGACAGGGGTCTATGGCTACACCTTC; j_gene: TRBJ1-2; abundance: -; v_gene: TRBV5-4; d_gene: TRBD1
CDR3aa: CASRKGQRRYEQYF; CDR3nt: TGTGCCAGCAGAAAGGGACAGCGACGCTACGAGCAGTACTTC; j_gene: TRBJ2-7; abundance: -; v_gene: TRBV5-8; d_gene: TRBD1
CDR3aa: CASSPRDRVAFF; CDR3nt: TGTGCCAGCAGTCCCCGGGACAGGGTCGCTTTCTTT; j_gene: TRBJ1-1; abundance: -; v_gene: TRBV2; d_gene: TRBD1
CDR3aa: CASSPEGRGLQETQYF; CDR3nt: TGTGCCAGCAGCCCCGAGGGTCGTGGACTACAAGAGACCCAGTACTTC; j_gene: TRBJ2-5; abundance: -; v_gene: TRBV7-3; d_gene: -
CDR3aa: CASSTGTGGGYTF; CDR3nt: TGCGCCAGCAGCACGGGGACAGGGGGCGGCTACACCTTC; j_gene: TRBJ1-2; abundance: -; v_gene: TRBV5-1; d_gene: TRBD1
CDR3aa: CSASGGTGVYQETQYF; CDR3nt: TGCAGTGCTAGTGGCGGGACAGGGGTGTACCAAGAGACCCAGTACTTC; j_gene: TRBJ2-5; abundance: -; v_gene: TRBV20-1; d_gene: TRBD1
CDR3aa: CASSSQGTVYEQYF; CDR3nt: TGTGCCAGCAGCTCTCAAGGGACAGTATACGAGCAGTACTTC; j_gene: TRBJ2-7; abundance: -; v_gene: TRBV7-9; d_gene: TRBD1
CDR3aa: CASSRPGTGFGTEAFF; CDR3nt: TGTGCCAGTAGCCGTCCCGGGACAGGGTTTGGCACTGAAGCTTTCTTT; j_gene: TRBJ1-1; abundance: -; v_gene: TRBV19; d_gene: TRBD1
CDR3aa: CASSQVERGTYNEQFF; CDR3nt: TGTGCCAGCAGCCAAGTGGAGCGGGGCACCTACAATGAGCAGTTCTTC; j_gene: TRBJ2-1; abundance: -; v_gene: TRBV4-2; d_gene: TRBD2
CDR3aa: CASSYSLAGGRNEQFF; CDR3nt: TGTGCCAGCAGTTACTCCCTAGCGGGAGGGAGGAATGAGCAGTTCTTC; j_gene: TRBJ2-1; abundance: -; v_gene: TRBV6-2/TRBV6-3; d_gene: TRBD2
CDR3aa: CASSTGLAVQYF; CDR3nt: TGCGCCAGCAGCACAGGACTAGCGGTGCAGTATTTT; j_gene: TRBJ2-3; abundance: -; v_gene: TRBV5-1; d_gene: TRBD2
CDR3aa: CASSDSYQPQHF; CDR3nt: TGTGCCAGCAGTGACTCCTATCAGCCCCAGCATTTT; j_gene: TRBJ1-5; abundance: -; v_gene: TRBV6-5; d_gene: -
CDR3aa: CASSPKGLPNEKLFF; CDR3nt: TGTGCCAGTAGTCCAAAGGGACTTCCGAATGAAAAACTGTTTTTT; j_gene: TRBJ1-4; abundance: once; v_gene: TRBV19; d_gene: -
CDR3aa: CASTGWEGGNTEAFF; CDR3nt: TGTGCCAGCACCGGCTGGGAGGGCGGGAACACTGAAGCTTTCTTT; j_gene: TRBJ1-1; abundance: -; v_gene: TRBV2; d_gene: -
CDR3aa: CASSEATLAGGIRTQYF; CDR3nt: TGTGCCAGCAGTGAAGCGACCCTAGCGGGGGGAATTCGGACCCAGTACTTC; j_gene: TRBJ2-5; abundance: once; v_gene: TRBV6-1; d_gene: TRBD2
CDR3aa: CASSPPFRDRGSLPYNSPLHF; CDR3nt: TGTGCCAGCTCACCACCCTTCCGGGACAGGGGATCTCTCCCCTATAATTCACCCCTCCACTTT; j_gene: TRBJ1-6; abundance: -; v_gene: TRBV18; d_gene: TRBD1
CDR3aa: CASSQDRGGMLFYGYTF; CDR3nt: TGTGCCAGCAGCCAAGATCGGGGGGGTATGTTATTCTATGGCTACACCTTC; j_gene: TRBJ1-2; abundance: -; v_gene: TRBV4-2; d_gene: -
CDR3aa: CASSLTPQGYNEQFF; CDR3nt: TGTGCCAGCAGCTTAACGCCGCAGGGCTACAATGAGCAGTTCTTC; j_gene: TRBJ2-1; abundance: -; v_gene: TRBV7-2; d_gene: -
CDR3aa: CASRQAGNTIYF; CDR3nt: TGTGCCTCTCGACAGGCTGGAAACACCATATATTTT; j_gene: TRBJ1-3; abundance: once; v_gene: TRBV30; d_gene: -
CDR3aa: CASSGTGHQPQHF; CDR3nt: TGTGCCAGTAGTGGGACAGGGCATCAGCCCCAGCATTTT; j_gene: TRBJ1-5; abundance: -; v_gene: TRBV19; d_gene: TRBD1
CDR3aa: CASSVEGHIFAGNTIYF; CDR3nt: TGTGCCAGCAGCGTAGAGGGACACATTTTCGCTGGAAACACCATATATTTT; j_gene: TRBJ1-3; abundance: -; v_gene: TRBV9; d_gene: -